The following is a T cell receptor beta chain sequence with its context. What it recognizes is unknown. Unique-molecular-identifier-tagged TCR beta cDNA libraries were used. cDNA molecules numbering roughly 500,000 came from about 0.94 to 9.7 million T cells. MiXCR was run by TCRdb on the PCR reads, yielding one entry per CDR3 protein. This sample yields 800,000 to 950,000 distinct CDR3 sequences, of which roughly 50% are seen a single time; approximately 4.3% belongs to the top ten. This entry comes from a study of post-analysis software for immune sequencing data. About the study: Progressive-relapsing, secondary progressive and relapsing-remitting multiple sclerosis were among the disease courses included.

General study findings and limits: Samples from one preparation batch, clustered by F measure, grouped strongly together. Included in a set of about five TRBV segments more frequent in patients than controls were TRBV5-6, TRBV5-1 and TRBV20-1. Diversity measured as normalized Chao1 was significantly lower in multiple sclerosis patients than in controls.

Looked up from germline, CDR1 is DFQATT and CDR2 is SNEGSKA (reference sequence). The CDR3 length is 12 residues. Material for sequencing was blood. The chain recombines TRBV20-1 with TRBJ1-2, with D perhaps matching TRBD1 (6 bases). This receptor was obtained from a girl aged 10-17 years with multiple sclerosis. This chain's CDR3 is CGRGGRDYGYTF. Written as DNA, the CDR3 is TGCGGTCGGGGGGGGCGAGACTATGGCTACACCTTC.